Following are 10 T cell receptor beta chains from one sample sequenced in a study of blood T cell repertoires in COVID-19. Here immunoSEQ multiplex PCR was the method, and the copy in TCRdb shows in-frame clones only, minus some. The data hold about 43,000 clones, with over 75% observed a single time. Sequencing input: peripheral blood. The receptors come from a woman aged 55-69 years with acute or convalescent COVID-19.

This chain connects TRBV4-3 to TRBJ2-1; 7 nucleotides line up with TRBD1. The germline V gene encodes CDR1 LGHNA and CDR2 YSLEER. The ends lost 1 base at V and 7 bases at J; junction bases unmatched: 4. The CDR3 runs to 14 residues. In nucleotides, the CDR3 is TGCGCCAGCAGCCAAGGGACAGGAATTAATGAGCAGTTCTTC. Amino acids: CASSQGTGINEQFF.

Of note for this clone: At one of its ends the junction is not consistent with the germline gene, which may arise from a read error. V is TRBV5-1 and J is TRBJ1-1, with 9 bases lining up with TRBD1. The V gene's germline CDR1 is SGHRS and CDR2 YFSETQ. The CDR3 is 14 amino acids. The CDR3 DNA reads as TGCGCCAGCACCTTGACAGGGGGAGACACTGAAGCTTTCTTT. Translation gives CASTLTGGDTEAFF.

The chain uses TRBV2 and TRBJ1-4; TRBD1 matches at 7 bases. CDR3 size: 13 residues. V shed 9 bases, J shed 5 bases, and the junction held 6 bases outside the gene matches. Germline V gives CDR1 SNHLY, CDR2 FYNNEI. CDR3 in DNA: TGTGCCAGAACCGGGACAGAGAATGAAAAACTGTTTTTT. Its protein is CARTGTENEKLFF.

The CDR3 DNA is TGTGCCAGCAATCTCGGGCGGCACAGACAGAATGGCTACACCTTC. Protein product: CASNLGRHRQNGYTF. The rearrangement joins TRBV6-5 to TRBJ1-2; TRBD1 is a possible D gene (5 bases). V was clipped by 7 bases and J by 6 bases, with 21 bases between them. This CDR3 has 15 residues. Germline values: CDR1 MNHEY, CDR2 SVGAGI.

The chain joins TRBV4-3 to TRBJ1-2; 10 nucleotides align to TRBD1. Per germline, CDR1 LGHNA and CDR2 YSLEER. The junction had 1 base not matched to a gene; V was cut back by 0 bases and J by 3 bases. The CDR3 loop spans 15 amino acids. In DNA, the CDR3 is TGCGCCAGCAGCCAAGAGGGACAGGGGCACTATGGCTACACCTTC. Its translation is CASSQEGQGHYGYTF.

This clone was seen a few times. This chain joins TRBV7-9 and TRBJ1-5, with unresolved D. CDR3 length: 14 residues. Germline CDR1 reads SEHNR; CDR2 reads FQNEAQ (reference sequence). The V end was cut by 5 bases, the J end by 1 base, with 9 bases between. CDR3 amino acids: CASSPQWSNQPQHF. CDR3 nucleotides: TGTGCCAGCAGCCCTCAGTGGAGCAATCAGCCCCAGCATTTT.

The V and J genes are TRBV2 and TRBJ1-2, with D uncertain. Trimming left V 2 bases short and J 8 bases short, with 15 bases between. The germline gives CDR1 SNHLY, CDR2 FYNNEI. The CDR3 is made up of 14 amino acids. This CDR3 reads CASSELTTVPGYTF. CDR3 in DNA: TGTGCCAGCAGTGAACTAACCACCGTTCCGGGCTACACCTTC.

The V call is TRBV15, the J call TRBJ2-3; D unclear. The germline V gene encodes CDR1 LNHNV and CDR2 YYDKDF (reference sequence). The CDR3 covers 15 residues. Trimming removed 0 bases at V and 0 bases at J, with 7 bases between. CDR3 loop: CATSRETTSTDTQYF. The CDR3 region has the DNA TGTGCCACCAGCAGAGAAACGACTAGCACAGATACGCAGTATTTT. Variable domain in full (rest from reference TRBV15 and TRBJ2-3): DAMVIQNPRYQVTQFGKPVTLSCSQTLNHNVMYWYQQKSSQAPKLLFHYYDKDFNNEADTPDNFQSRRPNTSFCFLDIRSPGLGDTAMYLCATSRETTSTDTQYFGPGTRLTVL.

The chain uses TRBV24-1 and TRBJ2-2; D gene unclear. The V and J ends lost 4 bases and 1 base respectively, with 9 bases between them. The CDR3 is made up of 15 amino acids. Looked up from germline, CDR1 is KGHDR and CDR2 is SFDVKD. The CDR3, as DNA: TGTGCCACCAGTGACCCCACAGAGAACACCGGGGAGCTGTTTTTT. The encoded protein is CATSDPTENTGELFF.

CDR3 residues: CASSPAGDYNEQFF. The CDR3 bases are TGTGCCAGCAGCCCTGCCGGGGACTACAATGAGCAGTTCTTC. The rearrangement joins TRBV3-1 (or the pseudogene TRBV3-2) to TRBJ2-1; possibly TRBD2 for D (5 bases). CDR1 and CDR2 (germline): LGHDT, YNNKEL (reference sequence). This CDR3 is 14 amino acids long. The V end lost 4 bases, the J end lost 3 bases, and 10 bases lay between the germline ends.